This entry lists 11 T cell receptor beta chains sequenced from one sample in a study of molecular identifiers for immune sequencing clone quantification. TCRdb redid the calling of the PCR reads with MiXCR, one entry per CDR3 protein. The table has a few hundred thousand distinct CDR3 sequences, about 26% seen once. The sample taken for sequencing was naive CD8+ T cells from blood, with Jurkat cell RNA spiked in. Subset: FACS-sorted CD8+CD4-CCR7+CD45RA+ naive T cells. The receptors originated from a human donor in good health. Some libraries in this study had Jurkat cell RNA spiked in.

This clonotype has more than one count but fewer than ten. This chain joins TRBV20-1 and TRBJ2-6; D might be TRBD2 (5 bases). The CDR3 runs to 12 residues. Germline-derived CDR1 and CDR2 are DFQATT and SNEGSKA (reference sequence). In DNA form, the CDR3 reads TGCAGCCCTCGCGGGGGGGCCAACGTCCTGACTTTC. This codes for CSPRGGANVLTF.

Concerning this clonotype itself: A read error may explain this, as a much larger clone is one base away. Here the CDR3 omits its conserved ending phenylalanine or tryptophan, so a read error is the likely source. The rearrangement joins TRBV7-6 to TRBJ2-3; weak D call: TRBD2 (5 bases). With 4 bases removed from V and 1 base from J, the gap between germline ends came to 12 bases. The CDR3 runs 15 residues. The germline gives CDR1 SGHVS, CDR2 FNYEAQ. The CDR3 protein is CASSSQAERTDTQYL. The CDR3 nucleotides read TGTGCCAGCAGCTCACAAGCGGAGCGCACAGATACGCAGTATCTT.

On this clonotype: An end of the junction differs from the germline gene, which may be a read error. The chain combines TRBV6-5 with TRBJ2-1, with unresolved D. This CDR3 has 12 amino acids. CDR1 MNHEY and CDR2 SVGAGI come from the germline V gene. CDR3 DNA: TGTGCCAGCAGTTTGGTAAACGGTGAGCGGTTCTTC. This sequence encodes CASSLVNGERFF.

This clonotype has at least ten counts. This chain links TRBV6-2 or TRBV6-3 with TRBJ1-1, with D tentatively TRBD1 (5 bases). The germline V gene encodes CDR1 MNHEY and CDR2 SVGEGT. The V and J ends lost 2 bases and 5 bases respectively, with 12 bases between them. There are 14 residues in the CDR3. The CDR3, as DNA: TGTGCCAGCAGTTACGGGGCCTTCGGTACTGAAGCTTTCTTT. Amino acid sequence: CASSYGAFGTEAFF.

This clonotype has only one observation. The V call is TRBV19, the J call TRBJ2-3; 8 bases are a match to TRBD1. Trimming took 5 bases from V and 2 from J; bases not matched to a gene: 6. CDR3 length: 15 amino acids. Germline CDR1 and CDR2: LNHDA and SQIVND (reference sequence). The CDR3 nucleotides read TGTGCCAGTAGTGCGGGACAGGCGTACACAGATACGCAGTATTTT. Translating it yields CASSAGQAYTDTQYF.

This clonotype appeared a few times. The chain recombines TRBV6-5 with TRBJ2-6; TRBD1 aligns across 7 bases. The CDR3 totals 18 residues. With 2 bases clipped from V and 1 base from J, the junction kept 8 bases outside the gene matches. The V gene's germline CDR1 is MNHEY and CDR2 SVGAGI. The CDR3, as DNA: TGTGCCAGCAGTTACGGGACAGAGGGCCCGTCTGGGGCCAACGTCCTGACTTTC. Translation gives CASSYGTEGPSGANVLTF.

Worth noting for this clonotype: A junction boundary mismatches the germline segment, possibly from a read error. J is TRBJ2-1 and V is TRBV5-3; D remains ambiguous. TRBV5-3 is annotated as an ORF whose role is uncertain. The CDR3 contains 13 residues. The CDR3: CASSLKGYDEQFF. The CDR3 DNA follows: TGTGCCAGCAGCTTGAAGGGATACGATGAGCAGTTCTTC.

The chain uses TRBV9 and TRBJ2-3; D is perhaps TRBD2 (5 bases). V dropped 0 bases and J dropped 6 bases, with 14 bases sitting between them. Per the germline V gene, CDR1 is SGDLS and CDR2 is YYNGEE. The CDR3 extends over 15 amino acids. CDR3 sequence reads: CASSVARGPSDTQYF. CDR3 nucleotides: TGTGCCAGCAGCGTAGCGAGAGGGCCCTCTGATACGCAGTATTTT.

This clonotype was counted between two and nine times. The rearrangement joins TRBV4-2 to TRBJ2-2; 9 bases align to TRBD2. J gave up 0 bases and V 3 bases, and 14 bases lay outside the gene matches. The CDR3 is 20 residues long. Germline lookup yields CDR1 LGHNA and CDR2 YNFKEQ. CDR3 sequence reads: CASSQHYSGSAPANTGELFF. CDR3 bases: TGTGCCAGCAGCCAGCACTATAGCGGGAGTGCCCCCGCGAACACCGGGGAGCTGTTTTTT.

This clonotype was seen at least ten times. This rearrangement joins TRBV7-9 to TRBJ2-7; D gene ambiguous. The CDR3 totals 14 residues. V was pared by 0 bases and J by 5 bases, with 11 bases between. Germline CDR1 is SEHNR and CDR2 is FQNEAQ (reference sequence). The CDR3 reads CASSLAVSADEQYF. The CDR3 DNA is TGTGCCAGCAGCTTAGCGGTGTCGGCAGACGAGCAGTACTTC.

The rearrangement uses TRBV4-2 and TRBJ1-4; 7 bases are a match to TRBD1. V trimming: 11 bases; J trimming: 4 bases; junction bases outside the gene matches: 16. The CDR3 consists of 16 residues. Germline V gene data show CDR1 as LGHNA and CDR2 as YNFKEQ. The CDR3 DNA follows: TGTGCCCGCCGCCAAGGGACAGCGGAATATAATGAAAAACTGTTTTTT. Translated: CARRQGTAEYNEKLFF.